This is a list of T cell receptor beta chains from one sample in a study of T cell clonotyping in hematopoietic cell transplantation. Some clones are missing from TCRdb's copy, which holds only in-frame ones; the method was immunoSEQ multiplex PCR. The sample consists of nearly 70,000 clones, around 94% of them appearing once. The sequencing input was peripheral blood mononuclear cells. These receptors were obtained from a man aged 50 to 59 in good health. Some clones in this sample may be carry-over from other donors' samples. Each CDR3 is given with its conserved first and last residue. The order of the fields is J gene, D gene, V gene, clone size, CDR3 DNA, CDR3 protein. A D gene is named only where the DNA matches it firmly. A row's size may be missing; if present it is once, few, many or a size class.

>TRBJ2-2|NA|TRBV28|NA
TGTGCCAGCAGGGGAGGCGGACTGAACACCGGGGAGCTGTTTTTT
CASRGGGLNTGELFF
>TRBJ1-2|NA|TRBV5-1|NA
TGCGCCAGCAGCTTCCTGGCAGGAACTAACTATGGCTACACCTTC
CASSFLAGTNYGYTF
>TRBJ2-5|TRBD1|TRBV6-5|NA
TGTGCCAGCAGTCGACAGGGGGCGCCCGGGGAGACCCAGTACTTC
CASSRQGAPGETQYF
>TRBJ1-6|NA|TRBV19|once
TGTGCCAGTAGTATAGAATTGGGCAGCCATAATTCACCCCTCCACTTT
CASSIELGSHNSPLHF
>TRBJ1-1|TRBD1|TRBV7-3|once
TGTGCCAGCAGCACGCAAGGACAGGGGGTAGGCTCGGCTTTCTTT
CASSTQGQGVGSAFF
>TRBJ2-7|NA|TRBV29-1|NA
TGCAGCGTTGGTGCGGACAGAAGCTACGAGCAGTACTTC
CSVGADRSYEQYF
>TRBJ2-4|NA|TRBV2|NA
TGTGCCAGCAGTTTCCCGCGACTAGAAAACATTCAGTACTTC
CASSFPRLENIQYF
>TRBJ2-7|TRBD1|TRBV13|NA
TGTGCCAGCAGCCTTTCCGGGACAGTAGTATTC
CASSLSGTVVF
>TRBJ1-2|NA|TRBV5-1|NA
TGCGCCAGCAGCCCCGGACAGTTCGGCTACACCTTC
CASSPGQFGYTF
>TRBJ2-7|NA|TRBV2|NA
TGTGCCAGCACGGGTTTTAGAGGCAGGGACGAGCAGTACTTC
CASTGFRGRDEQYF
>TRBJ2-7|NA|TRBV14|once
TGTGCCAGCAGCCTTTTCGTTGGCCACGAGCAGTACTTC
CASSLFVGHEQYF
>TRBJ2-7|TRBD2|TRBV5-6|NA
TGTGCCAGCAGCTCAGGGACTAGCGCAGGCGAGCAGTACTTC
CASSSGTSAGEQYF
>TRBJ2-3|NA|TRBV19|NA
TGTGCCAGTAGTACGGCTCAGGGACTCAACACCGGAACAGATACGCAGTATTTT
CASSTAQGLNTGTDTQYF
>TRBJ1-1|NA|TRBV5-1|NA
TGCGCCAGCAGCTTCGGGGTGGAAACTGAAGCTTTCTTT
CASSFGVETEAFF